This T cell receptor (beta chain) is drawn from a study of shared clonotypes between healthy human individuals. Comment on this clone: Its antigen remains unidentified.

General study points: Only blood was sampled, and tissue TCR repertoires likely differ from blood ones.

Method: immunoSEQ multiplex PCR; TCRdb's copy keeps in-frame clones and lacks some. The sample has some 2.4 million clones; more than 85% are singletons. Sequencing input: naive CD4+ T cells from PBMCs. Documented subset: CD45RA+ positively selected. The TCR sequence derives from a man between 18 and 29 years old in good health. Some clones in this sample may be carry-over from other donors' samples.

CDR3 protein: CASSPRNGGNTIYF. The CDR3 bases are TGTGCCAGCTCACCACGGAACGGAGGAAACACCATATATTTT. The chain is built from TRBV18 and TRBJ1-3; D remains ambiguous. CDR3 size: 14 residues. Trimming took off 1 base at V and 4 bases at J, with 8 bases between the two ends. Germline CDR1 is KGHSH and CDR2 is LQKENI.